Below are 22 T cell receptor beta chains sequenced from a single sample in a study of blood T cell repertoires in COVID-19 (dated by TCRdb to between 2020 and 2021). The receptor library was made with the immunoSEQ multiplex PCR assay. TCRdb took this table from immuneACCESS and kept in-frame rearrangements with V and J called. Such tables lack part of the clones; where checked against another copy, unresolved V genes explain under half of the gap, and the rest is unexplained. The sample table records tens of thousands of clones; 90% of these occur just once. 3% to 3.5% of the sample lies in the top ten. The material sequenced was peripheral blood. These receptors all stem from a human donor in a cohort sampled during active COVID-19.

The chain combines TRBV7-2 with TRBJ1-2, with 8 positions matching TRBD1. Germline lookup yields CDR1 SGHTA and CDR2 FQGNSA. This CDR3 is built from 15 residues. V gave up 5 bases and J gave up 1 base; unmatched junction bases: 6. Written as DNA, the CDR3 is TGTGCCAGCAGCAAAATTACAGGGGGTAACTATGGCTACACCTTC. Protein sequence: CASSKITGGNYGYTF.

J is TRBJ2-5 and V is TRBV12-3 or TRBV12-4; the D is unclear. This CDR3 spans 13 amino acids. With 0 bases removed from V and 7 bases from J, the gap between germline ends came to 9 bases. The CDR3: CASSLAGRGTQYF. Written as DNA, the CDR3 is TGTGCCAGCAGTTTAGCCGGCCGAGGGACCCAGTACTTC.

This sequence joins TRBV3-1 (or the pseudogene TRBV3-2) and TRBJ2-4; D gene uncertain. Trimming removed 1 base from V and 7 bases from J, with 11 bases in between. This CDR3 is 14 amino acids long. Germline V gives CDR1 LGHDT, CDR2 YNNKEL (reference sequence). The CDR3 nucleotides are TGTGCCAGCAGCCAAGCTGGGCTGAACAACATTCAGTACTTC. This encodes CASSQAGLNNIQYF.

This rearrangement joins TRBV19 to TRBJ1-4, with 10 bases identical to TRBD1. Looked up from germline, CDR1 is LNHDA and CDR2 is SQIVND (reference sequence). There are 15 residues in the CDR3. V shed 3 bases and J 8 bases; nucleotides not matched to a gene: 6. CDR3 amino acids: CASSILGQGNEKLFF. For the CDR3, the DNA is TGTGCCAGTAGTATCTTGGGACAGGGGAACGAAAAACTGTTTTTT.

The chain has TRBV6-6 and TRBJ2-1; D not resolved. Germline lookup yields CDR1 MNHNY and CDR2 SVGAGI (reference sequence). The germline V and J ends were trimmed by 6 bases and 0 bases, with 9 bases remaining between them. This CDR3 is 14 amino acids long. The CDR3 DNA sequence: TGTGCCAGCAGGCCCCTGAGCTCCTACAATGAGCAGTTCTTC. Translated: CASRPLSSYNEQFF.

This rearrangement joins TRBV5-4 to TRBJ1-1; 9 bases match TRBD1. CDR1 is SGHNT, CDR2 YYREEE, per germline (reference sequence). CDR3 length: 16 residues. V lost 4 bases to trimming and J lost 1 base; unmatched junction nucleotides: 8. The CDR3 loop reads CASSGGQGDGNTEAFF. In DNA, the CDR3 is TGTGCCAGCAGCGGGGGACAGGGCGACGGGAACACTGAAGCTTTCTTT. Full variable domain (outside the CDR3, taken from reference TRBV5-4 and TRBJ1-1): ETGVTQSPTHLIKTRGQQVTLRCSSQSGHNTVSWYQQALGQGPQFIFQYYREEENGRGNFPPRFSGLQFPNYSSELNVNALELDDSALYLCASSGGQGDGNTEAFFGQGTRLTVV.

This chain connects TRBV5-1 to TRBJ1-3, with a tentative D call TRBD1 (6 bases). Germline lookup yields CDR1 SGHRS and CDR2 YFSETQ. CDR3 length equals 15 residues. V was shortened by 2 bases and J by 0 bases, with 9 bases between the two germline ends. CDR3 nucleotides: TGCGCCAGCAGCTTTCAGGGGATCTCTGGAAACACCATATATTTT. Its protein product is CASSFQGISGNTIYF.

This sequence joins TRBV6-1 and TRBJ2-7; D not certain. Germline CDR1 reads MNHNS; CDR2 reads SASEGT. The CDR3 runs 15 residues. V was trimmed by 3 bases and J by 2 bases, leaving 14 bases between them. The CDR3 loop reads CASSDLVQSTYEQYF. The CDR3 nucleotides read TGTGCCAGCAGTGATCTAGTTCAGAGCACCTACGAGCAGTACTTC.

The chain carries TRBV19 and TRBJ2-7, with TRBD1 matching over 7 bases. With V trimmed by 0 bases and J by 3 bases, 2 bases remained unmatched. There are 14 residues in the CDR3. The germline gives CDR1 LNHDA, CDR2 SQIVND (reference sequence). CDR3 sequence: CASSIDYRGYEQYF. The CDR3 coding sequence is TGTGCCAGTAGTATAGATTACAGGGGCTACGAGCAGTACTTC.

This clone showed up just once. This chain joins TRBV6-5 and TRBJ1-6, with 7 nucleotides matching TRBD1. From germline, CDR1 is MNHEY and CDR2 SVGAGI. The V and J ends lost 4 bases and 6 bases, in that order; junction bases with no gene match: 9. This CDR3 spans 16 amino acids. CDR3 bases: TGTGCCAGCAGTTCCACGTCGACAGGGCTTAATTCACCCCTCCACTTT. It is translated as CASSSTSTGLNSPLHF.

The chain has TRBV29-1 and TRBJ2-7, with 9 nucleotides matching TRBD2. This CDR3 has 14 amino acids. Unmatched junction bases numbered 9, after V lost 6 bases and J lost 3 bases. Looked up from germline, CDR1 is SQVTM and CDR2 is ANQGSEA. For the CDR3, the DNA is TGCAGCGTCCGAACCGGGACTAGCAACTACGAGCAGTACTTC. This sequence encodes CSVRTGTSNYEQYF.

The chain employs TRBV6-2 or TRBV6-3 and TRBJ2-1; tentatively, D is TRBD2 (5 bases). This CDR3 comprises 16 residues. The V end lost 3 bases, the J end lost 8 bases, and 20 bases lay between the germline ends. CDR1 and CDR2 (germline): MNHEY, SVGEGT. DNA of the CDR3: TGTGCCAGCAGTTATCGGGTCACGGGGAACCTCCATGAGCAGTTCTTC. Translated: CASSYRVTGNLHEQFF.

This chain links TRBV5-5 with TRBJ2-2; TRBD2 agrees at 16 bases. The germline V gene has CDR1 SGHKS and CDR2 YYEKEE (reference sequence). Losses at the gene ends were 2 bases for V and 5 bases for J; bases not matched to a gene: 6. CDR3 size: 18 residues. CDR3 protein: CASSFTGLAGGRTGELFF. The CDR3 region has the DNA TGTGCCAGCAGCTTTACGGGACTAGCGGGAGGGAGAACCGGGGAGCTGTTTTTT.

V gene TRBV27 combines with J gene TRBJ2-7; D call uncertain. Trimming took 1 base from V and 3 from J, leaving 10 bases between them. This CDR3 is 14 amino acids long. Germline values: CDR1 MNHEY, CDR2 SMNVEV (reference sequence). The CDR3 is CASSLYGQFYEQYF. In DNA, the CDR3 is TGTGCCAGCAGTTTATATGGTCAGTTCTACGAGCAGTACTTC.

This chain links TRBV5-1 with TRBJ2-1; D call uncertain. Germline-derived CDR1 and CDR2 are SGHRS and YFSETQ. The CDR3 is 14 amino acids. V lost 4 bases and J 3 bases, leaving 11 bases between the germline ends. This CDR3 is CASSPGYLYNEQFF. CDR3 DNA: TGCGCCAGCAGCCCCGGTTACCTCTACAATGAGCAGTTCTTC.

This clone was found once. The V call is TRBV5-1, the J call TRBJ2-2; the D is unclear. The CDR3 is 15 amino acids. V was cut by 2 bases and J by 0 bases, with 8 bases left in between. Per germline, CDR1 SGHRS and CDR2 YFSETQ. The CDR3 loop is CASSFEPANTGELFF. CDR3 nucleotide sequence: TGCGCCAGCAGCTTCGAGCCGGCGAACACCGGGGAGCTGTTTTTT.

DNA for the CDR3: TGTGCCAGCAGACAATTAGGGGCGGCCGGGGAGCTGTTTTTT. Its protein product is CASRQLGAAGELFF. V and J are TRBV27 and TRBJ2-2; tentative D call: TRBD1 (5 bases). Per the germline V gene, CDR1 is MNHEY and CDR2 is SMNVEV (reference sequence). The germline V and J ends were trimmed by 6 bases and 6 bases, with 14 bases remaining between them. CDR3 size: 14 residues.

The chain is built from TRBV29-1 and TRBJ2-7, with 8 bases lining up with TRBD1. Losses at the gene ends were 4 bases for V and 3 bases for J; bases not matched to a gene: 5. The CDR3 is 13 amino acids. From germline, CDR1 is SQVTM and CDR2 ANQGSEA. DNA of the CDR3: TGCAGCGTTGGGGACAGGAGGGTCTACGAGCAGTACTTC. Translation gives CSVGDRRVYEQYF.

The CDR3 loop reads CASMRGTSGIQTQYF. The CDR3, as DNA: TGTGCCAGCATGAGGGGTACTAGCGGGATTCAGACCCAGTACTTC. V gene TRBV6-5 combines with J gene TRBJ2-5; 10 bases are shared with TRBD2. V shed 7 bases, J shed 6 bases, and the junction held 11 bases outside the gene matches. CDR1 MNHEY and CDR2 SVGAGI come from the germline V gene. The CDR3 has 15 residues.

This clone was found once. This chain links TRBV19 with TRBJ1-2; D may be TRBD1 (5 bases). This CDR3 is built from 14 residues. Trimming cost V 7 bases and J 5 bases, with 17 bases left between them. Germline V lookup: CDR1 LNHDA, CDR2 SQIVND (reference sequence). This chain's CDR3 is CASTLGTGGYGYTF. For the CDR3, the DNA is TGTGCCAGTACCCTCGGGACTGGCGGGTATGGCTACACCTTC.

The CDR3: CASSSDNQETQYF. CDR3 DNA sequence: TGCGCCAGCAGCTCGGACAACCAAGAGACCCAGTACTTC. The J gene is TRBJ2-5, the V gene TRBV5-1, with D tentatively TRBD1 (5 bases). Trimming shortened V by 3 bases and J by 0 bases, and 6 bases separated the two germline ends. Per the germline V gene, CDR1 is SGHRS and CDR2 is YFSETQ. This CDR3 is built from 13 residues.

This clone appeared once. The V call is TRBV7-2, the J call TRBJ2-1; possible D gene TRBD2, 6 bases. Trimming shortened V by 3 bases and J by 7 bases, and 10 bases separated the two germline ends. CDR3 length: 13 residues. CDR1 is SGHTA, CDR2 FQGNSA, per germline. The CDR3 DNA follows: TGTGCCAGCAGCTTTGGGGGGTTAAATGAGCAGTTCTTC. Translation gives CASSFGGLNEQFF.